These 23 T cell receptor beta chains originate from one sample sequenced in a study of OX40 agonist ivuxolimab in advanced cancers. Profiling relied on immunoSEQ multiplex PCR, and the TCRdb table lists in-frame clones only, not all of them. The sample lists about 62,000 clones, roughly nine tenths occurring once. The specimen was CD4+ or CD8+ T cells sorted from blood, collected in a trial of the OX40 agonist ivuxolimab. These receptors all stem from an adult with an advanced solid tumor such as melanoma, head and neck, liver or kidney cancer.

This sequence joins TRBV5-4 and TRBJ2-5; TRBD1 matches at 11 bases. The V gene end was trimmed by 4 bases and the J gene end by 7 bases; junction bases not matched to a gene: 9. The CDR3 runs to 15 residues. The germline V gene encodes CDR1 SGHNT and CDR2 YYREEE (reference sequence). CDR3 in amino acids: CASSMGDRGWVTQYF. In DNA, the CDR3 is TGTGCCAGCAGCATGGGGGACAGGGGGTGGGTGACCCAGTACTTC.

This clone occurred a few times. Here the CDR3 DNA reads TGTGCCAGCAGCCAAGAGCTAGCGGGGGGGCCTTCAGATACGCAGTATTTT. It yields the protein CASSQELAGGPSDTQYF. V and J are TRBV4-2 and TRBJ2-3; 12 bases match TRBD2. The J segment lost 4 bases and the V segment lost 0 bases, leaving 5 bases of the junction unmatched. Per the germline V gene, CDR1 is LGHNA and CDR2 is YNFKEQ. The CDR3 totals 17 residues.

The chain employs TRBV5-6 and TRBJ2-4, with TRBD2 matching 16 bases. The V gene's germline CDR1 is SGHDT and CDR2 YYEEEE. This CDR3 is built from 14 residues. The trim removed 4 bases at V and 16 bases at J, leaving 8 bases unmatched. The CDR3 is CASSRPGTSGRVYF. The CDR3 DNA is TGTGCCAGCAGCCGACCGGGGACTAGCGGGAGGGTATACTTC.

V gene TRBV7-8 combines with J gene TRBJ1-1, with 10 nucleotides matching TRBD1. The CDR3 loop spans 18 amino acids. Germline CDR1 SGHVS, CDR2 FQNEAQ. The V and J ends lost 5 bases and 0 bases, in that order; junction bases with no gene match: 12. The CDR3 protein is CASSPGGQGLGLNTEAFF. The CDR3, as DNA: TGTGCCAGCAGCCCCGGGGGACAGGGGCTTGGATTGAACACTGAAGCTTTCTTT.

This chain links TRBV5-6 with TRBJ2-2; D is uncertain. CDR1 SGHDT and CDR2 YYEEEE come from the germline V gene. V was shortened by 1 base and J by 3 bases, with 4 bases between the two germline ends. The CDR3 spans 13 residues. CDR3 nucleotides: TGTGCCAGCAGCTTGTTTGACACCGGGGAGCTGTTTTTT. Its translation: CASSLFDTGELFF.

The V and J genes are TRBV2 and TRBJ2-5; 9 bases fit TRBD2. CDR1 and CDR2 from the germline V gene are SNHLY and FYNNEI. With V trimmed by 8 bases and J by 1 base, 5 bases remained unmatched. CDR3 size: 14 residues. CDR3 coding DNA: TGTGCCAGCCAGCGGGAGGTCCTCCAAGAGACCCAGTACTTC. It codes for CASQREVLQETQYF. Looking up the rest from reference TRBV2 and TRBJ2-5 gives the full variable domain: EPEVTQTPSHQVTQMGQEVILRCVPISNHLYFYWYRQILGQKVEFLVSFYNNEISEKSEIFDDQFSVERPDGSNFTLKIRSTKLEDSAMYFCASQREVLQETQYFGPGTRLLVL.

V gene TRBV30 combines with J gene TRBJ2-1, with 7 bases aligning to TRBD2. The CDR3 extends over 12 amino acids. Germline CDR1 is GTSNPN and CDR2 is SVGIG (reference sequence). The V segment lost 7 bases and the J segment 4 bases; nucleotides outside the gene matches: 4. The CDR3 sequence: CAFSGGYNEQFF. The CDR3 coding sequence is TGTGCCTTCTCCGGGGGGTACAATGAGCAGTTCTTC.

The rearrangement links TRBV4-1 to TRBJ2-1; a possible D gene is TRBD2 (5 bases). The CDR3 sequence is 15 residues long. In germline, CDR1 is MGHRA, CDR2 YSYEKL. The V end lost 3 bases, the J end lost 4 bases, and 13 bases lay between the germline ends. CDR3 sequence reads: CASSQARGLYNEQFF. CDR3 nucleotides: TGCGCCAGCAGCCAGGCGAGAGGACTTTACAATGAGCAGTTCTTC.

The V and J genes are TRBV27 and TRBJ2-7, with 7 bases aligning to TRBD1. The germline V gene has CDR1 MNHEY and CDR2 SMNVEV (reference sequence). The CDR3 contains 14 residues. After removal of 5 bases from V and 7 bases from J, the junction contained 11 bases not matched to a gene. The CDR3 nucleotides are TGTGCCAGCAGTCCGACAACAGGGGTGGGGGAGCAGTACTTC. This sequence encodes CASSPTTGVGEQYF.

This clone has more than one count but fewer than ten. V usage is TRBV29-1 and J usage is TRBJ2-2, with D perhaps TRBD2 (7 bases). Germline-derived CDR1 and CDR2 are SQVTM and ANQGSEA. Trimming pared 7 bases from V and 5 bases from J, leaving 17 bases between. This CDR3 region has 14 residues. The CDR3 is CSAKRGGDTGELFF. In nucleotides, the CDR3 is TGCAGCGCCAAAAGGGGGGGCGATACCGGGGAGCTGTTTTTT.

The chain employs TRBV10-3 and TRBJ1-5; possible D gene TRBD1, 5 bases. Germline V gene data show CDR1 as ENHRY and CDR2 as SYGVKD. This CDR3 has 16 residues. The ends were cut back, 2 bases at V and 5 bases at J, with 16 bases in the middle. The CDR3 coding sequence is TGTGCCATCAGTGAGAGGGCTGGGGGAGCGGATCAGCCCCAGCATTTT. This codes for CAISERAGGADQPQHF.

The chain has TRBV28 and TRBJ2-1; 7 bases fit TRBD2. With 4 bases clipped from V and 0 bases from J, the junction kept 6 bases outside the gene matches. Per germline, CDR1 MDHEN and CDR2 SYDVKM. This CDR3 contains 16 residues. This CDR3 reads CASSSSGVASYNEQFF. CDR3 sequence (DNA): TGTGCCAGCAGTTCAAGCGGGGTAGCCTCCTACAATGAGCAGTTCTTC.

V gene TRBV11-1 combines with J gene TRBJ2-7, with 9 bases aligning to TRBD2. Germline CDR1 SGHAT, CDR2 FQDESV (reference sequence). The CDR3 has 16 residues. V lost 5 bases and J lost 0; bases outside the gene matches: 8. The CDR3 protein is CASSRGGGSPSYEQYF. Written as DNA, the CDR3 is TGTGCCAGCAGCCGCGGGGGGGGCAGTCCCTCCTACGAGCAGTACTTC.

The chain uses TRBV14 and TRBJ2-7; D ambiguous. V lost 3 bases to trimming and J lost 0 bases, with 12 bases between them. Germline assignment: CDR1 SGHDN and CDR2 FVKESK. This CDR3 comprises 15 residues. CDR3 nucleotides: TGTGCCAGCAGCCACTGGACCCAGAGCTCCTACGAGCAGTACTTC. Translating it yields CASSHWTQSSYEQYF.

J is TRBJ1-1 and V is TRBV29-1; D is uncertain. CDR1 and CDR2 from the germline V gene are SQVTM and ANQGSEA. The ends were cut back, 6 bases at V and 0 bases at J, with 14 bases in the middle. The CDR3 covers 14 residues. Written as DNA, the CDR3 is TGCAGCGTCCATGTGAACGGACTGAACACTGAAGCTTTCTTT. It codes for CSVHVNGLNTEAFF.

The CDR3 spells CASSSLGSSADTQYF. In nucleotides, the CDR3 is TGTGCCAGCAGTTCCCTAGGGAGTTCGGCAGATACGCAGTATTTT. The chain employs TRBV27 and TRBJ2-3; possible D gene TRBD2, 5 bases. CDR3 length equals 15 residues. V shed 4 bases and J shed 4 bases, with 15 bases lying between them. Germline V gene lookup returns CDR1 MNHEY and CDR2 SMNVEV (reference sequence).

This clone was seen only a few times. The CDR3 protein is CASSPADRGYQETQYF. For the CDR3, the DNA is TGCGCCAGCAGCCCGGCCGACAGGGGTTATCAAGAGACCCAGTACTTC. The genes are TRBV5-1 and TRBJ2-5, with 8 positions matching TRBD1. Germline CDR1 SGHRS, CDR2 YFSETQ. The CDR3 spans 16 residues. The V gene end was trimmed by 4 bases and the J gene end by 2 bases; junction bases not matched to a gene: 10.

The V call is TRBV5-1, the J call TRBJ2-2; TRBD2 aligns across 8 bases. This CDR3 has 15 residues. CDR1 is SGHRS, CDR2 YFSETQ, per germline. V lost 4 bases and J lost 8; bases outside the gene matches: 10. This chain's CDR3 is CASSPTGGGLGELFF. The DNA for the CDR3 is TGCGCCAGCAGCCCCACCGGGGGGGGGCTGGGGGAGCTGTTTTTT.

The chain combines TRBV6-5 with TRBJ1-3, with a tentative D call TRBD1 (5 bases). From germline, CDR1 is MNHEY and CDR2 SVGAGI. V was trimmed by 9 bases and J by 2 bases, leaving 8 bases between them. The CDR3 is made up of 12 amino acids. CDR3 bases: TGTGCCAGTAGGGGAGCTGGAAACACCATATATTTT. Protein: CASRGAGNTIYF.

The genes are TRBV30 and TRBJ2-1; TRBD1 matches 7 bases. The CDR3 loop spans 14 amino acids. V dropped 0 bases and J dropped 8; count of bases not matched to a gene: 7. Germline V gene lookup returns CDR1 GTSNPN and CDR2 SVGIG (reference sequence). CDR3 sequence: CAWSVKGARDEQFF. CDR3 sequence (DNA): TGTGCCTGGAGTGTAAAGGGGGCCAGGGATGAGCAGTTCTTC.

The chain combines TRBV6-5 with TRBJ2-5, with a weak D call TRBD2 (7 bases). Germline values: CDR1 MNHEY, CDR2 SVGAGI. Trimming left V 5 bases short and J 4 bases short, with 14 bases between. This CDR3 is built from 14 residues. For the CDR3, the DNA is TGTGCCAGCAGTCCCACAGGGAGGGGAGAGACCCAGTACTTC. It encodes CASSPTGRGETQYF.

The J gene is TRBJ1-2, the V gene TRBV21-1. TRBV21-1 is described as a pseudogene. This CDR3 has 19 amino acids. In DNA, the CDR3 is TGTGCCAGCAGCGATAATTGTCGGTCGGCCAGCGGGCCTAACTATGGCTACACCTTC. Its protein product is CASSDNCRSASGPNYGYTF.

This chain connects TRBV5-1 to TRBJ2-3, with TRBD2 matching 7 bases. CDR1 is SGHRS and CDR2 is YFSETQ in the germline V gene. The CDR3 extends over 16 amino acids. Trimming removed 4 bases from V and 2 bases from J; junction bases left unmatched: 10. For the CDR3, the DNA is TGCGCCAGCAGCACCCAGGCTAGCGGCTACACAGATACGCAGTATTTT. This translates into CASSTQASGYTDTQYF.